The 22 T cell receptor beta chains below were found in one sample sequenced in a study of cytomegalovirus exposure and HLA in healthy donors. PCR involved 60 Vbeta and 13 Jbeta primers. Clones were read by immunoSEQ multiplex PCR, and TCRdb kept only the in-frame ones, dropping some. The repertoire holds over 110,000 clones, with over 65% as singletons. The sample comprised PBMCs. The receptor set was obtained from a male donor in good health and CMV-seronegative.

This clone appeared a few times. The V call is TRBV2, the J call TRBJ1-1, with D uncertain. The germline V gene encodes CDR1 SNHLY and CDR2 FYNNEI. The CDR3 loop spans 11 amino acids. Trimming took off 8 bases at V and 0 bases at J, with 4 bases between the two ends. The CDR3 nucleotides are TGTGCCAGCGTAGTGAACACTGAAGCTTTCTTT. It translates to CASVVNTEAFF.

The V and J genes are TRBV5-6 and TRBJ1-2; TRBD1 matches 12 bases. Per germline, CDR1 SGHDT and CDR2 YYEEEE. After removal of 4 bases from V and 7 bases from J, the junction contained 11 bases not matched to a gene. The CDR3 is 16 amino acids. CDR3 bases: TGTGCCAGCAGCAACCGGGGGGGACAGGGGGCGCCTGGCTACACCTTC. It translates to CASSNRGGQGAPGYTF. The complete variable domain, with remaining parts taken from reference TRBV5-6 and TRBJ1-2, reads DAGVTQSPTHLIKTRGQQVTLRCSPKSGHDTVSWYQQALGQGPQFIFQYYEEEERQRGNFPDRFSGHQFPNYSSELNVNALLLGDSALYLCASSNRGGQGAPGYTFGSGTRLTVV.

In this sample, this clone turned up once. The chain couples TRBV7-8 to TRBJ2-7; D is perhaps TRBD2 (5 bases). The germline V and J ends were trimmed by 2 bases and 0 bases, with 8 bases remaining between them. This CDR3 spans 14 amino acids. CDR1 SGHVS and CDR2 FQNEAQ come from the germline V gene. The CDR3 DNA follows: TGTGCCAGCAGCTTATTTGGGAGCTCCTACGAGCAGTACTTC. Translating gives CASSLFGSSYEQYF. Full variable domain (remainder filled in from reference TRBV7-8 and TRBJ2-7): GAGVSQSPRYKVAKRGQDVALRCDPISGHVSLFWYQQALGQGPEFLTYFQNEAQLDKSGLPSDRFFAERPEGSVSTLKIQRTQQEDSAVYLCASSLFGSSYEQYFGPGTRLTVT.

This clone was observed once. V and J are TRBV6-1 and TRBJ2-1, with D tentatively TRBD2 (6 bases). Trimming took 8 bases from V and 4 from J, leaving 9 bases between them. The CDR3 is 12 residues long. The germline V gene has CDR1 MNHNS and CDR2 SASEGT. In nucleotides, the CDR3 is TGTGCCAGCGGTAGCGGATACAATGAGCAGTTCTTC. Encoded protein: CASGSGYNEQFF.

The J gene is TRBJ1-4, the V gene TRBV30, with D unclear. From germline, CDR1 is GTSNPN and CDR2 SVGIG (reference sequence). The CDR3 runs to 12 residues. Trimming removed 3 bases at V and 4 bases at J, with 6 bases between. In DNA, the CDR3 is TGTGCCTGGAGAAGACTTAATGAAAAACTGTTTTTT. This sequence encodes CAWRRLNEKLFF.

The chain is built from TRBV30 and TRBJ2-7; 10 bases align to TRBD1. The germline gives CDR1 GTSNPN, CDR2 SVGIG (reference sequence). V shed 3 bases and J 4 bases; nucleotides not matched to a gene: 9. The CDR3 contains 15 residues. CDR3 in amino acids: CAWREHRTGGYEQYF. DNA for the CDR3: TGTGCCTGGAGGGAACATCGGACAGGGGGTTACGAGCAGTACTTC.

The chain is built from TRBV28 and TRBJ2-1; no clear D gene. The CDR3 extends over 12 amino acids. CDR1 is MDHEN and CDR2 is SYDVKM in the germline V gene. The V and J ends lost 9 bases and 6 bases respectively, with 12 bases between them. CDR3 in DNA: TGTGCCAGAGTGGGTCGGGTCAATGAGCAGTTCTTC. Translated: CARVGRVNEQFF.

This rearrangement joins TRBV5-6 to TRBJ2-1; 8 bases agree with TRBD2. Germline V gene sequence: CDR1 SGHDT, CDR2 YYEEEE. The CDR3 is made up of 14 amino acids. V lost 4 bases and J lost 7; bases outside the gene matches: 7. Written as DNA, the CDR3 is TGTGCCAGCAGCAGGATAGCGGGACGTAATGAGCAGTTCTTC. This gives the protein CASSRIAGRNEQFF.

This clone was picked up one time. The J gene is TRBJ2-7, the V gene TRBV7-9; D possibly corresponds to TRBD2 (5 bases). Germline values: CDR1 SEHNR, CDR2 FQNEAQ (reference sequence). V was clipped by 1 base and J by 5 bases, with 9 bases between them. The CDR3 runs to 13 residues. The CDR3 region is CASSLVSGDEQYF. CDR3 DNA sequence: TGTGCCAGCAGCTTAGTATCCGGGGACGAGCAGTACTTC.

The CDR3 nucleotides are TGTGCCAGCAGTTCCCCGGGACAGGGGTTTTCCTACGAGCAGTACTTC. This codes for CASSSPGQGFSYEQYF. This chain joins TRBV28 and TRBJ2-7; 10 bases are a match to TRBD1. Trimming cost V 4 bases and J 1 base; bases outside gene matches: 7. Germline-derived CDR1 and CDR2 are MDHEN and SYDVKM. This CDR3 has 16 amino acids.

The chain is built from TRBV6-1 and TRBJ1-2, with D possibly TRBD1 on 5 matching bases. The CDR3 contains 14 residues. V was cut by 3 bases and J by 2 bases, with 10 bases left in between. Germline V CDR1 and CDR2: MNHNS, SASEGT. The CDR3 bases are TGTGCCAGCAGTGATTTTGCAGGGAACTATGGCTACACCTTC. It codes for CASSDFAGNYGYTF.

This chain uses TRBV15 with TRBJ1-4; D is possibly TRBD1 (5 bases). This CDR3 comprises 15 residues. CDR1 is LNHNV, CDR2 YYDKDF, per germline (reference sequence). Trimming pared 2 bases from V and 7 bases from J, leaving 14 bases between. CDR3 sequence (DNA): TGTGCCACCAGCAGAAGAAATGAAGGGGCTGAAAAACTGTTTTTT. Protein product: CATSRRNEGAEKLFF.

J is TRBJ1-1 and V is TRBV9, with no clear D. V was clipped by 2 bases and J by 1 base, with 12 bases between them. The CDR3 has 15 residues. Germline CDR1 is SGDLS and CDR2 is YYNGEE. DNA for the CDR3: TGTGCCAGCAGCGTTTATCCGGGTTCGAACACTGAAGCTTTCTTT. As protein: CASSVYPGSNTEAFF.

The gene calls are TRBV10-1 and TRBJ1-4; TRBD1 matches at 9 bases. Germline-derived CDR1 and CDR2 are WNHNN and SYGVQD (reference sequence). The CDR3 is 17 amino acids. V lost 7 bases to trimming and J lost 0 bases; unmatched junction nucleotides: 9. The CDR3 bases are TGCGCCAGCACCCTGGGACAGGGAGGCTCAACTAATGAAAAACTGTTTTTT. Protein sequence: CASTLGQGGSTNEKLFF.

V usage is TRBV19 and J usage is TRBJ2-5; D is perhaps TRBD1 (5 bases). In germline, CDR1 is LNHDA, CDR2 SQIVND (reference sequence). The V end lost 4 bases, the J end lost 3 bases, and 9 bases lay between the germline ends. The CDR3 covers 13 residues. The CDR3 here is CASSKRREETQYF. CDR3 nucleotides: TGTGCCAGTAGTAAACGCAGGGAAGAGACCCAGTACTTC.

This clone was recorded a few times. The J gene is TRBJ2-7, the V gene TRBV6-5, with D maybe TRBD2 (5 bases). The CDR3 sequence is 14 residues long. Deletions cut 2 bases from V and 3 bases from J, with 11 bases between. The V gene's germline CDR1 is MNHEY and CDR2 SVGAGI. CDR3 nucleotides: TGTGCCAGCAGTTACCTTTCCGGGGACTACGAGCAGTACTTC. The encoded protein is CASSYLSGDYEQYF.

This chain connects TRBV30 to TRBJ2-5, with TRBD2 matching 14 bases. Germline lookup yields CDR1 GTSNPN and CDR2 SVGIG (reference sequence). This CDR3 comprises 18 residues. With V trimmed by 1 base and J by 5 bases, 12 bases remained unmatched. CDR3 nucleotides: TGTGCCTGGAGTGCCGGACTAGCGGGAGGTAAATTTCGGGAGACCCAGTACTTC. Protein product: CAWSAGLAGGKFRETQYF.

The rearrangement uses TRBV27 and TRBJ2-7; 9 bases align to TRBD1. The CDR3 loop spans 15 amino acids. Unmatched junction bases numbered 7, after V lost 3 bases and J lost 4 bases. Germline CDR1 and CDR2: MNHEY and SMNVEV (reference sequence). The CDR3 loop is CASSFGRTGEYEQYF. The CDR3 bases are TGTGCCAGCAGTTTCGGACGGACAGGGGAATACGAGCAGTACTTC.

This CDR3 is CATSRDSGHETQYF. The CDR3 DNA is TGTGCCACCAGCAGAGATTCGGGACATGAGACCCAGTACTTC. The rearrangement links TRBV15 to TRBJ2-5, with D perhaps TRBD1 (6 bases). CDR3 size: 14 residues. Between the trimmed V and J ends, which lost 0 bases and 5 bases, there was a span of 10 bases. Germline CDR1 LNHNV, CDR2 YYDKDF (reference sequence).

The chain uses TRBV18 and TRBJ2-5, with D maybe TRBD2 (6 bases). The germline V gene has CDR1 KGHSH and CDR2 LQKENI. The CDR3 has 16 residues. The V and J ends lost 6 bases and 5 bases respectively, with 22 bases between them. The CDR3 sequence: CASSSSTGGTEETQYF. CDR3 DNA: TGTGCCAGCTCTTCGTCTACGGGTGGGACTGAGGAGACCCAGTACTTC.

This clone occurred once. The V gene is TRBV9, the J gene TRBJ2-1; no definite D call. The CDR3 is 15 amino acids. Germline CDR1 and CDR2: SGDLS and YYNGEE. V lost 0 bases and J lost 6, with 13 bases in between. Here the CDR3 DNA reads TGTGCCAGCAGCGTAGGTCCAACGGGTTTCAATGAGCAGTTCTTC. Its protein product is CASSVGPTGFNEQFF.

The chain carries TRBV7-6 and TRBJ1-4; the match to TRBD1 covers 7 bases. CDR3 size: 16 residues. CDR1 is SGHVS, CDR2 FNYEAQ, per germline. V lost 1 base and J lost 8; bases outside the gene matches: 10. The CDR3 DNA sequence: TGTGCCAGCAGCTTAGGGGGACAGCCCACTAGGGAAAAACTGTTTTTT. Encoded protein: CASSLGGQPTREKLFF.